Each of the 14 T cell receptor beta chains below was sequenced from the same sample in a study of T-cell memory formation after mild COVID-19. TCRdb re-called the 5' RACE reads with MiXCR, one entry per CDR3 protein. In the table there are roughly 600,000 distinct CDR3 sequences, about 20% of which are singletons. Sequenced sample: PBMCs or a T cell subset sorted from them (not recorded which). The source is an adult woman who had mild COVID-19 (a few samples of this study predate the infection). Cell type and time point are not known.

The chain is built from TRBV5-5 and TRBJ1-2; a possible D gene is TRBD1 (6 bases). Germline V gives CDR1 SGHKS, CDR2 YYEKEE (reference sequence). The CDR3 is made up of 14 amino acids. V lost 4 bases and J 7 bases, leaving 17 bases between the germline ends. The CDR3, as DNA: TGTGCCAGCAGCACGGGGGGGCCGACGGGTGGCTACACCTTC. This gives the protein CASSTGGPTGGYTF.

This clonotype was counted many times. The chain employs TRBV24-1 and TRBJ2-2; 7 bases align to TRBD1. The CDR3 covers 14 residues. With V trimmed by 4 bases and J by 5 bases, 3 bases remained unmatched. Per germline, CDR1 KGHDR and CDR2 SFDVKD. CDR3 in amino acids: CATSEQGWTGELFF. CDR3 nucleotide sequence: TGTGCCACCAGTGAACAGGGGTGGACCGGGGAGCTGTTTTTT.

This rearrangement joins TRBV9 to TRBJ2-3, with D perhaps matching TRBD2 (6 bases). The CDR3 has 15 residues. CDR1 and CDR2 (germline): SGDLS, YYNGEE. Trimming took 6 bases from V and 2 from J, leaving 16 bases between them. Here the CDR3 reads CASTQETGVTDTQYF. The CDR3, as DNA: TGTGCCAGCACCCAGGAAACGGGAGTCACAGATACGCAGTATTTT.

This clonotype was counted a few times. The V call is TRBV29-1, the J call TRBJ2-4; tentative D call: TRBD1 (5 bases). Germline values: CDR1 SQVTM, CDR2 ANQGSEA. This CDR3 spans 13 amino acids. V dropped 2 bases and J dropped 6 bases, with 11 bases sitting between them. CDR3 residues: CSVESQGLNIQYF. The CDR3 bases are TGCAGCGTTGAAAGCCAGGGATTAAACATTCAGTACTTC.

This clonotype was seen a handful of times. The CDR3 region is CASSFTARDTEAFF. The CDR3 nucleotides are TGCGCCAGCAGCTTCACAGCGAGGGACACTGAAGCTTTCTTT. The rearrangement uses TRBV5-1 and TRBJ1-1, with D hard to call. Deletions cut 2 bases from V and 3 bases from J, with 11 bases between. The germline V gene encodes CDR1 SGHRS and CDR2 YFSETQ. The CDR3 sequence is 14 residues long.

The rearrangement joins TRBV24-1 to TRBJ1-1; maybe TRBD1 (5 bases). V dropped 6 bases and J dropped 7 bases, with 11 bases sitting between them. The CDR3 covers 12 residues. Germline values: CDR1 KGHDR, CDR2 SFDVKD. This chain's CDR3 is CATSTIDSEAFF. For the CDR3, the DNA is TGTGCCACCAGTACAATAGACAGTGAAGCTTTCTTT.

Only a few counts were recorded for this clonotype. V and J are TRBV19 and TRBJ2-2; D unclear. Germline V lookup: CDR1 LNHDA, CDR2 SQIVND (reference sequence). This CDR3 is built from 13 residues. V lost 7 bases and J lost 4, with 10 bases in between. CDR3: CASIFTTTGELFF. The CDR3 region has the DNA TGTGCCAGTATTTTCACAACCACCGGGGAGCTGTTTTTT.

This clonotype was seen many times. V and J are TRBV4-3 and TRBJ2-3; 10 bases match TRBD2. There are 19 residues in the CDR3. Looked up from germline, CDR1 is LGHNA and CDR2 is YSLEER. The V gene end was trimmed by 0 bases and the J gene end by 0 bases; junction bases not matched to a gene: 9. This CDR3 is CASSQDHGLAVFSTDTQYF. CDR3 nucleotides: TGCGCCAGCAGCCAAGATCATGGACTAGCGGTCTTCAGCACAGATACGCAGTATTTT.

Only a few counts were recorded for this clonotype. V and J are TRBV2 and TRBJ2-4, with D possibly being TRBD1 (6 bases). V was trimmed by 6 bases and J by 0 bases, leaving 12 bases between them. The CDR3 totals 15 residues. Germline V lookup: CDR1 SNHLY, CDR2 FYNNEI. CDR3 region: CASRQNREAKNIQYF. DNA for the CDR3: TGTGCCAGCAGACAAAACAGGGAAGCCAAAAACATTCAGTACTTC.

This clonotype has only a few counts. The chain employs TRBV9 and TRBJ2-3; no clear D. V shed 1 base and J shed 0 bases, with 12 bases lying between them. This CDR3 spans 16 amino acids. Per germline, CDR1 SGDLS and CDR2 YYNGEE. In nucleotides, the CDR3 is TGTGCCAGCAGCGTAAGACTGGGTACTAGCACAGATACGCAGTATTTT. Protein: CASSVRLGTSTDTQYF.

The V gene is TRBV12-3 or TRBV12-4, the J gene TRBJ1-2, with a possible D match to TRBD1 (5 bases). Trimming pared 10 bases from V and 4 bases from J, leaving 16 bases between. The CDR3 runs 13 residues. This chain's CDR3 is CAISWGGVYGYTF. The CDR3 coding sequence is TGTGCCATTTCGTGGGGGGGAGTCTATGGCTACACCTTC.

The chain carries TRBV19 and TRBJ1-1, with TRBD1 as a possible D gene (5 bases). The CDR3 is made up of 14 amino acids. Germline V gene data show CDR1 as LNHDA and CDR2 as SQIVND (reference sequence). V was trimmed by 5 bases and J by 5 bases, leaving 15 bases between them. This CDR3 reads CASSGKGLLTEAFF. The CDR3 region has the DNA TGTGCCAGTAGTGGGAAGGGGCTTTTGACTGAAGCTTTCTTT.

This rearrangement joins TRBV28 to TRBJ1-5; D is possibly TRBD1 (6 bases). Per the germline V gene, CDR1 is MDHEN and CDR2 is SYDVKM. The CDR3 is made up of 14 amino acids. V was clipped by 6 bases and J by 3 bases, with 12 bases between them. CDR3 sequence: CASRQGGTNQPQHF. CDR3 coding DNA: TGTGCCAGCAGACAAGGGGGGACCAATCAGCCCCAGCATTTT.

This chain's CDR3 is CASSDPLTGQGRDEQFF. In nucleotides, the CDR3 is TGTGCCAGCAGTGACCCTCTTACGGGACAGGGTAGGGATGAGCAGTTCTTC. V and J are TRBV2 and TRBJ2-1; 9 bases fit TRBD1. The CDR3 has 17 residues. V trimming: 3 bases; J trimming: 8 bases; junction bases outside the gene matches: 14. Germline V CDR1 and CDR2: SNHLY, FYNNEI.